These T cell receptor beta chains were read from a single sample in a study of blood T cell repertoires in COVID-19. Assay: immunoSEQ multiplex PCR; the TCRdb copy retains only in-frame clones and omits some. Found here are 290,000 or so clones, about 90% of them singletons; the top ten hold approximately 2%. Sequenced sample: peripheral blood. The receptors were sampled from a man in his late teens or twenties with active or convalescent COVID-19. CDR3s include the opening cysteine and the closing phenylalanine or tryptophan. A D gene is named only where the DNA matches it firmly. For some rows the clone size is stated as once, few or many, or as a class when expanded; others skip it.

>TRBV24-1|once|TRBD1|15|TRBJ2-1
TGTGCCACCAGTGATCCCGGGACAGGGGATACTGAGCAGTTCTTC
CATSDPGTGDTEQFF
>TRBV27|NA|NA|14|TRBJ1-1
TGTGCCAGCAGTTTATCCTCCGGGTCGACTGAAGCTTTCTTT
CASSLSSGSTEAFF
>TRBV5-1|NA|TRBD2|15|TRBJ2-7
TGCGCCAGCACTGGGGACCTGCGGGGGTCCTACGAGCAGTACTTC
CASTGDLRGSYEQYF
>TRBV7-2|NA|NA|14|TRBJ2-7
TGTGCCAGCAACCCGGCCCGGGGTTCCCACGAGCAGTACTTC
CASNPARGSHEQYF
>TRBV20-1|NA|NA|14|TRBJ1-5
TGCAGTGCTAGTCGCGGACAGTTAAATCAGCCCCAGCATTTT
CSASRGQLNQPQHF
>TRBV11-2|few|NA|15|TRBJ2-7
TGTGCCAGCAGCTTCCGAGGGTGGGGTAACTACGAGCAGTACTTC
CASSFRGWGNYEQYF
>TRBV7-9|NA|TRBD1|16|TRBJ1-1
TGTGCCAGCAGCTCAGAAGGGAACAGGGGGAACACTGAAGCTTTCTTT
CASSSEGNRGNTEAFF
>TRBV9|NA|NA|14|TRBJ1-1
TGTGCCAGCAGCTTCCCCCCCGGGGGCACTGAAGCTTTCTTT
CASSFPPGGTEAFF
>TRBV2|NA|NA|12|TRBJ2-1
TGTGCCAGCGGGGGGACCTACAATGAGCAGTTCTTC
CASGGTYNEQFF
>TRBV4-1|NA|TRBD2|16|TRBJ2-7
TGCGCCAGCAGCCAAGGCCGACTAGCGGGGGGCTACGAGCAGTACTTC
CASSQGRLAGGYEQYF
>TRBV5-6|NA|TRBD1|16|TRBJ2-3
TGTGCCAGCAGCAGCGACAGGGGGCGCAAGTCAAATACGCAGTATTTT
CASSSDRGRKSNTQYF
>TRBV7-2|few|NA|15|TRBJ2-2
TGTGCCAGCAGCCTTGCGGGATTCGACACCGGGGAGCTGTTTTTT
CASSLAGFDTGELFF
>TRBV5-1|NA|NA|12|TRBJ2-7
TGCGCCAGCAGCTTGGAGGGGCACGAGCAGTACTTC
CASSLEGHEQYF
>TRBV2|once|NA|15|TRBJ2-7
TGTGCCAGCAGTGTTTCCGTAACCAGCTCCTACGAGCAGTACTTC
CASSVSVTSSYEQYF
>TRBV2|once|NA|14|TRBJ1-2
TGTGCCAGCCCAATACAGGGCCCATACTATGGCTACACCTTC
CASPIQGPYYGYTF
>TRBV29-1|NA|TRBD1|11|TRBJ1-2
TGCAGCGTTGGACAGGGGAGGGGCTACACCTTC
CSVGQGRGYTF
>TRBV11-2|NA|TRBD2|15|TRBJ2-7
TGTGCCAGCAGCTTAGGGACTAGCGTCTCCTACGAGCAGTACTTC
CASSLGTSVSYEQYF
>TRBV5-5|NA|NA|16|TRBJ2-3
TGTGCCAGCAGCCCGGAACCACAGGGAATAGAACCCCAAGGCGCCTTT
CASSPEPQGIEPQGAF
>TRBV19|NA|NA|17|TRBJ2-1
TGTGCCAGTAGTACTCCGGGACAACTCAGCTCCTACAATGAGCAGTTCTTC
CASSTPGQLSSYNEQFF
>TRBV27|NA|TRBD2|19|TRBJ2-3
TGTGCCAGCAGTTTAGTCCCAGGGACTAGCGGGTCACCCACAGATACGCAGTATTTT
CASSLVPGTSGSPTDTQYF
>TRBV25-1|once|NA|15|TRBJ1-2
TGTGCCAGCAGTGATTTCTCCGAGCCCTACCATGGCTACACCTTC
CASSDFSEPYHGYTF
>TRBV11-2|NA|TRBD1|17|TRBJ2-2
TGTGCCAGCAGCCCACTTTGGCGGACAGGGATCACCGGGGAGCTGTTTTTT
CASSPLWRTGITGELFF
>TRBV6-2/TRBV6-3|NA|NA|15|TRBJ2-7
TGTGCCAGCAGTTATCCCGAGGCAAGCTCCTACGAGCAGTACTTC
CASSYPEASSYEQYF
>TRBV5-1|NA|TRBD1|16|TRBJ2-5
TGCGCCAGCAGCCAAAGGCCGACAGGGACGAGGGAGACCCAGTACTTC
CASSQRPTGTRETQYF
>TRBV3-1/TRBV3-2|few|NA|16|TRBJ2-7
TGTGCCAGCAGCCAGACAGGGTTCGGGAGATTACGCGAGCAGTACTTC
CASSQTGFGRLREQYF
>TRBV27|NA|NA|16|TRBJ1-6
TGTGCCAGCAGTCTCTTGCAGGGGTGGACGAATTCACCCCTCCACTTT
CASSLLQGWTNSPLHF
>TRBV28|NA|TRBD2|18|TRBJ2-7
TGTGCCAGCAGTCCCCGTCCCGTTACTAGCGGGAGGGTCTACGAGCAGTACTTC
CASSPRPVTSGRVYEQYF
>TRBV6-5|once|TRBD1|14|TRBJ2-1
TGTGCCAGCCACCCCATGCAGGGGGTTATTGAGCAGTTCTTC
CASHPMQGVIEQFF
>TRBV10-3|NA|TRBD2|14|TRBJ2-7
TGTGCCATCGACAGCGGGAGCCTTTTGGACGAGCAGTACTTC
CAIDSGSLLDEQYF
>TRBV7-9|NA|TRBD1|13|TRBJ1-1
TGTGCCAGCAGCTTCGACAGGGAGACTGAAGCTTTCTTT
CASSFDRETEAFF
>TRBV6-5|NA|NA|15|TRBJ2-1
TGTGCCACCGGCAGGGATTCCCCTATCTACAATGAGCAGTTCTTC
CATGRDSPIYNEQFF
>TRBV19|NA|NA|14|TRBJ2-7
TGTGCCAGTAGTGCTGGCAGGGCCTCCTACGAGCAGTACTTC
CASSAGRASYEQYF
>TRBV5-1|NA|TRBD1|16|TRBJ2-5
TGCGCCAGCAGCCCTGGGGAACTCAGGGGGCTTGAGACCCAGTACTTC
CASSPGELRGLETQYF
>TRBV7-9|NA|TRBD1|16|TRBJ1-1
TGTGCCAGCAGCGCCGACAGGGGGCGAAAGAACACTGAAGCTTTCTTT
CASSADRGRKNTEAFF
>TRBV5-1|NA|TRBD1|15|TRBJ1-4
TGCGCCAGCAGCTTGACAGGGGGCATAAATGAAAAACTGTTTTTT
CASSLTGGINEKLFF
>TRBV27|NA|TRBD1|14|TRBJ2-5
TGTGCCAGCAGTGTGGGACAGGGGAGTCGGGCCCAGTACTTC
CASSVGQGSRAQYF
>TRBV5-1|NA|NA|15|TRBJ2-4
TGCGCCAGCAGCCAACGGCCGCAGGGGCCGACCATTCAGTACTTC
CASSQRPQGPTIQYF
>TRBV4-1|NA|TRBD2|15|TRBJ2-1
TGCGCCAGCAGCAATAGCGGGAGCTCCTACAATGAGCAGTTCTTC
CASSNSGSSYNEQFF
>TRBV27|few|TRBD1|14|TRBJ1-1
TGTGCCAGCAGTTTCAACAGGGGCAGCACTGAAGCTTTCTTT
CASSFNRGSTEAFF
>TRBV5-4|NA|TRBD1|17|TRBJ1-1
TGTGCCAGCAGCTTGGGGACAGGGGGCTTCTTGAACACTGAAGCTTTCTTT
CASSLGTGGFLNTEAFF
>TRBV15|NA|NA|13|TRBJ1-3
TGTGCCACCAGTCTAGACTCTGGAAACACCATATATTTT
CATSLDSGNTIYF
>TRBV7-2|NA|NA|15|TRBJ1-2
TGTGCCAGCAGCCGTACTGGGGCAAGGAGCTATGGCTACACCTTC
CASSRTGARSYGYTF
>TRBV20-1|NA|NA|11|TRBJ2-3
TGCAGTGGCAGGTCCATTGATACGCAGTATTTT
CSGRSIDTQYF
>TRBV2|NA|NA|13|TRBJ2-3
TGTGCCAGCAGGTTGCTAGCCCCAGATACGCAGTATTTT
CASRLLAPDTQYF
>TRBV5-1|NA|NA|13|TRBJ2-1
TGCGCCAGCAGCTTATTCGGGGAAATGTGGCAGTTCTTC
CASSLFGEMWQFF
>TRBV28|NA|NA|14|TRBJ2-2
TGTGCCAGCAGTTTATTCGGTATCACCGGGGAGCTGTTTTTT
CASSLFGITGELFF
>TRBV18|NA|TRBD1|15|TRBJ1-5
TGTGCCAGCTCAAGCAGGACAGGGGATTATGAGCCCCAGCATTTT
CASSSRTGDYEPQHF
>TRBV6-5|NA|TRBD2|13|TRBJ2-1
TGTGCCACATCGGGGGGTTCCTACAATGAGCAGTTCTTC
CATSGGSYNEQFF
>TRBV5-4|NA|TRBD2|15|TRBJ2-1
TGTGCCAGCAGTCTCCTAGCGGGGGGGCAAAATGAGCAGTTCTTC
CASSLLAGGQNEQFF
>TRBV19|NA|NA|15|TRBJ1-2
TGTGCCAGTAGTATGCTACCGACAGTCTTCTATGGCTACACCTTC
CASSMLPTVFYGYTF
>TRBV28|NA|TRBD1|15|TRBJ2-3
TGTGCCAGCAGTCCGACAGGGGCGGGCACAGATACGCAGTATTTT
CASSPTGAGTDTQYF
>TRBV6-6|NA|NA|14|TRBJ1-5
TGTGCCACCCGGTGGCGGAATAGCAATCAGCCCCAGCATTTT
CATRWRNSNQPQHF